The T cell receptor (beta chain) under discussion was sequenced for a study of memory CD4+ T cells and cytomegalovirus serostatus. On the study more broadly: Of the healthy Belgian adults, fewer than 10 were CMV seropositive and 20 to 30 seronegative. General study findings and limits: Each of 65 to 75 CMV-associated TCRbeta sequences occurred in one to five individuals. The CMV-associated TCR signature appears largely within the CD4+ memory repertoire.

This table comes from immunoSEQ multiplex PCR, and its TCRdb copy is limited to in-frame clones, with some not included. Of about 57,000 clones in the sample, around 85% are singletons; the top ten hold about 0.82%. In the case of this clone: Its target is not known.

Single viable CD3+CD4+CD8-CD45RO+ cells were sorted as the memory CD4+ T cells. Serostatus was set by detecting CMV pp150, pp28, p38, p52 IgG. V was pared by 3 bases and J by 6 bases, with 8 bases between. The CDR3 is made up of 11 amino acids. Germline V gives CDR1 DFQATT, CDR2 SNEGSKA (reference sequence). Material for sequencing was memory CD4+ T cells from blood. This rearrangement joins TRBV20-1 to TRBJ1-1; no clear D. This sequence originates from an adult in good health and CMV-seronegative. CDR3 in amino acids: CSASVVSEAFF. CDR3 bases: TGCAGTGCTAGCGTAGTCTCTGAAGCTTTCTTT.